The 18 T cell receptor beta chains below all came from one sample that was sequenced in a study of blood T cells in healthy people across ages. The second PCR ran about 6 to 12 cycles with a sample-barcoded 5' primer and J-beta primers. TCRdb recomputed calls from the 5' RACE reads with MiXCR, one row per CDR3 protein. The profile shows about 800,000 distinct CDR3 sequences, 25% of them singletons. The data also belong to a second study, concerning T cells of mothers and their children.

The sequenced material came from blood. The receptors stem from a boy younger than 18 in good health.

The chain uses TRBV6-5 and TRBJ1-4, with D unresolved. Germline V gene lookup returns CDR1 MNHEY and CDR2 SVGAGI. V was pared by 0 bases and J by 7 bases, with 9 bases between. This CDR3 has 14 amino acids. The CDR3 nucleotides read TGTGCCAGCAGTTACTCTGAACGGGGTGAAAAACTGTTTTTT. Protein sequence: CASSYSERGEKLFF.

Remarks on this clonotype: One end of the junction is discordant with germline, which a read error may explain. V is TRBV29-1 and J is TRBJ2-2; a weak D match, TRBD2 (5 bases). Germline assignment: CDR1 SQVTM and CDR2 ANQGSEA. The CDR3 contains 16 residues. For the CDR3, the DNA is TGCAGCGTTGAGACCCAAGGGAGAGGGAACTCCGGGGAGCTGTTTTTT. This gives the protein CSVETQGRGNSGELFF.

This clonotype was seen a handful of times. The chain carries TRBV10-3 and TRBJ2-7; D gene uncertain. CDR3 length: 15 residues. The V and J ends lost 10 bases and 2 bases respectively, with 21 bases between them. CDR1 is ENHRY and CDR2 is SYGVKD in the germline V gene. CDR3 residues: CATNVVQAPTYEQYF. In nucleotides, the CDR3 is TGTGCCACCAACGTGGTTCAGGCCCCTACCTACGAGCAGTACTTC.

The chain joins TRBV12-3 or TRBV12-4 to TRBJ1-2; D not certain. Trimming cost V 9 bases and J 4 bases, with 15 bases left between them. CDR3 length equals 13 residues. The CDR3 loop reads CASPQNASYGYTF. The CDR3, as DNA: TGTGCCAGTCCACAGAACGCTAGCTATGGCTACACCTTC.

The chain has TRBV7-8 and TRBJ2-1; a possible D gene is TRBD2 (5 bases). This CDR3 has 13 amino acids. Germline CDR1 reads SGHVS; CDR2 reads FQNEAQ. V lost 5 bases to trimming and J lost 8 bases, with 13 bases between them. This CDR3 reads CASSLQPGDEQFF. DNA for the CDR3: TGTGCCAGCAGCCTCCAGCCCGGGGATGAGCAGTTCTTC.

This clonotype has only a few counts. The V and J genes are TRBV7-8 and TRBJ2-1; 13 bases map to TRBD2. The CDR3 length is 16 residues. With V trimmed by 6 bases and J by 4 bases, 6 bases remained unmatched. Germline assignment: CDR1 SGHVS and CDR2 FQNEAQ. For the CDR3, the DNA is TGTGCCAGCAGGCAACTAGCGGGGGGGCCATACAATGAGCAGTTCTTC. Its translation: CASRQLAGGPYNEQFF.

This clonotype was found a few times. The CDR3 sequence: CASSQDEGTGLYEQYF. The CDR3 DNA reads as TGCGCCAGCAGCCAAGATGAGGGGACAGGGCTCTACGAGCAGTACTTC. The chain links TRBV4-3 to TRBJ2-7; 9 nucleotides line up with TRBD1. Unmatched junction bases numbered 6, after V lost 0 bases and J lost 3 bases. Germline V gives CDR1 LGHNA, CDR2 YSLEER. The CDR3 spans 16 residues.

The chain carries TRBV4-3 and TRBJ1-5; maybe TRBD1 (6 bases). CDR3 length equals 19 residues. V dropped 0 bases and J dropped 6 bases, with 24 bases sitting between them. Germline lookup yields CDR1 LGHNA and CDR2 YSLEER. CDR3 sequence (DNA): TGCGCCAGCAGCCAAGATTTGAGGTCCCGGGCAGGGGTTGTTCAGCCCCAGCATTTT. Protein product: CASSQDLRSRAGVVQPQHF.

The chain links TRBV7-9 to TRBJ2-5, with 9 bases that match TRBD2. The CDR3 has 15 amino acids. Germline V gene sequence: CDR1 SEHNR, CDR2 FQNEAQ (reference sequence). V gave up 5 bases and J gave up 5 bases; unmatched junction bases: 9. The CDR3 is CASSLTSGVRETQYF. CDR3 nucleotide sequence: TGTGCCAGCAGCCTGACTAGCGGAGTCCGGGAGACCCAGTACTTC. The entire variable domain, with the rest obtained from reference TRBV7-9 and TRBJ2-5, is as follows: DTGVSQNPRHKITKRGQNVTFRCDPISEHNRLYWYRQTLGQGPEFLTYFQNEAQLEKSRLLSDRFSAERPKGSFSTLEIQRTEQGDSAMYLCASSLTSGVRETQYFGPGTRLLVL.

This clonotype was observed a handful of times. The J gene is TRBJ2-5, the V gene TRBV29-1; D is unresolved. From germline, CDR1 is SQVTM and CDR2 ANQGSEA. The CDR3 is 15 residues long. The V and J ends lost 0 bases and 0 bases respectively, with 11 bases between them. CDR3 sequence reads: CSVEDAFWDQETQYF. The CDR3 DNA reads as TGCAGCGTTGAAGATGCGTTTTGGGACCAAGAGACCCAGTACTTC.

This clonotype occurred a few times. The CDR3 is CASDPRQGQNNEQFF. The CDR3 DNA sequence: TGTGCCAGCGACCCCAGACAGGGGCAAAACAATGAGCAGTTCTTC. The rearrangement joins TRBV7-2 to TRBJ2-1; 8 bases map to TRBD1. Germline V gene sequence: CDR1 SGHTA, CDR2 FQGNSA. There are 15 residues in the CDR3. With V trimmed by 8 bases and J by 5 bases, 11 bases remained unmatched.

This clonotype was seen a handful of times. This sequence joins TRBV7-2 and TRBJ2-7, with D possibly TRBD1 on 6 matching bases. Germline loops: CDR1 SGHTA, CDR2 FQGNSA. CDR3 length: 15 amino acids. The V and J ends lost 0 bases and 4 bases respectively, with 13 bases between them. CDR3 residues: CASSLAFQDSYEQYF. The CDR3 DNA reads TGTGCCAGCAGCTTAGCGTTTCAGGACAGTTACGAGCAGTACTTC. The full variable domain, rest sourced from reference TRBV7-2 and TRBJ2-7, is GAGVSQSPSNKVTEKGKDVELRCDPISGHTALYWYRQSLGQGLEFLIYFQGNSAPDKSGLPSDRFSAERTGGSVSTLTIQRTQQEDSAVYLCASSLAFQDSYEQYFGPGTRLTVT.

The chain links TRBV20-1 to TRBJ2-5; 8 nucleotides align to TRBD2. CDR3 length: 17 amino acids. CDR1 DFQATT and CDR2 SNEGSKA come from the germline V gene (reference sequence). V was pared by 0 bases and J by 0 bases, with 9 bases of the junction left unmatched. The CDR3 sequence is CSAREARTSYYQETQYF. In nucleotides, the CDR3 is TGCAGTGCTAGAGAGGCAAGGACTAGCTATTACCAAGAGACCCAGTACTTC.

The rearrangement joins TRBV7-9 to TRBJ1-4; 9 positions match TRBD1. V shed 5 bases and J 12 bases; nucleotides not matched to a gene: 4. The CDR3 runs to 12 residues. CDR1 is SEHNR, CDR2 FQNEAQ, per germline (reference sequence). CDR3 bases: TGTGCCAGCAGCCAGGGGACAGGGCAACTGTTTTTT. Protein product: CASSQGTGQLFF.

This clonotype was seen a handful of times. In DNA form, the CDR3 reads TGTGCCAGCAGCGCCACGGGTCTCAATCAGCCCCAGCATTTT. Translated, it gives CASSATGLNQPQHF. V gene TRBV7-2 combines with J gene TRBJ1-5; D not certain. The V end was cut by 5 bases, the J end by 3 bases, with 11 bases between. Germline loops: CDR1 SGHTA, CDR2 FQGNSA. The length of the CDR3 is 14 residues.

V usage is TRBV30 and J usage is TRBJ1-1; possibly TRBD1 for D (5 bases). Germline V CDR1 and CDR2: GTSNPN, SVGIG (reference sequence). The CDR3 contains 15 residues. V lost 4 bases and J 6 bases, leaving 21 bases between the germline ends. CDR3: CAWILGRAVFPEAFF. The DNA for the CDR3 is TGTGCCTGGATTCTGGGGCGGGCTGTTTTCCCTGAAGCTTTCTTT.

As DNA, the CDR3 is TGTGCCAGCAGTGAACAGGGGGGATCCTACGAGCAGTACTTC. Encoded protein: CASSEQGGSYEQYF. The genes are TRBV2 and TRBJ2-7; possibly TRBD1 for D (7 bases). Trimming removed 2 bases from V and 1 base from J, with 9 bases in between. The CDR3 runs to 14 residues. CDR1 SNHLY and CDR2 FYNNEI come from the germline V gene.

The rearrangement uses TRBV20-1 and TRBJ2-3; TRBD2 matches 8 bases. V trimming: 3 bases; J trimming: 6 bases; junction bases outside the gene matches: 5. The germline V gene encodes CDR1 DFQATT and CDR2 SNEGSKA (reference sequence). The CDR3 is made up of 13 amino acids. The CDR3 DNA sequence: TGCAGTGCTAGCGGGGGGGCAGGGGATACGCAGTATTTT. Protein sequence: CSASGGAGDTQYF.